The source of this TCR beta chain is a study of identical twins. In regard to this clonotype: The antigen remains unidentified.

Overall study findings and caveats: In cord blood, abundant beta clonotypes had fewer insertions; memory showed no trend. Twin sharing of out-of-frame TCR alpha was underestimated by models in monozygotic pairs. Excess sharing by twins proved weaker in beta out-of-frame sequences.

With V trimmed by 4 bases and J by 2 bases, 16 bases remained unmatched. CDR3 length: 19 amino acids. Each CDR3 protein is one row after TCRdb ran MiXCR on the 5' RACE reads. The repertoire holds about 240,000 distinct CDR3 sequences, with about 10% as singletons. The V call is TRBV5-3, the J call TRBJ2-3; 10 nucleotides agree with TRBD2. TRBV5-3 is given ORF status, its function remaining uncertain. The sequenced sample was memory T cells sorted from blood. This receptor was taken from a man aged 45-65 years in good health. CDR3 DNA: TGTGCCAGAAGCCGACGGACTAGCGGACCCTCCCCTACCACAGATACGCAGTATTTT. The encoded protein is CARSRRTSGPSPTTDTQYF.